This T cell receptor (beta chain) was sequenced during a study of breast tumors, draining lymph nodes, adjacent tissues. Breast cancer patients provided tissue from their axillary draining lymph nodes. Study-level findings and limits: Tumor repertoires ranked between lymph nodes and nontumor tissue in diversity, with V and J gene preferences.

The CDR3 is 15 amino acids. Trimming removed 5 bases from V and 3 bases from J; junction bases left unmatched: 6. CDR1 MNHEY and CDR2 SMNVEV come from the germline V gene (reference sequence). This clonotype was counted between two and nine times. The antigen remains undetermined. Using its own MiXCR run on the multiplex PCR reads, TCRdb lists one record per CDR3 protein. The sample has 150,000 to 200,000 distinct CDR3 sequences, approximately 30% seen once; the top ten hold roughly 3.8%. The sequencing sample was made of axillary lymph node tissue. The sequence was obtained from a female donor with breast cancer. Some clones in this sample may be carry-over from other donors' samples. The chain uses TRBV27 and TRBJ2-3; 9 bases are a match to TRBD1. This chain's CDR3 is CASSNRGRGTDTQYF. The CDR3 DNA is TGTGCCAGCAGTAACAGGGGGCGCGGGACAGATACGCAGTATTTT.